Listed here is a single T cell receptor (beta chain). The antigen is undetermined. Germline V gene sequence: CDR1 DFQATT, CDR2 SNEGSKA (reference sequence). With 0 bases removed from V and 1 base from J, the gap between germline ends came to 9 bases. CDR3 length: 14 residues. The sample belongs to a study of T cell repertoires in cytomegalovirus infection. TCRdb recomputed calls from the reads with MiXCR, one row per CDR3 protein. The sample shows some 920,000 distinct CDR3 sequences, approximately 31% of them seen only once. This rearrangement joins TRBV20-1 to TRBJ2-5, with no clear D. This clonotype was obtained from a human donor in good health (CMV status not recorded). Some clones in this sample may be carry-over from other donors' samples. Sequences were derived from cultured CD8+ T cells from PBMCs, sampled from culture after CMV antigen stimulation. The CDR3 loop reads CSARDSGLQETQYF. CDR3 in DNA: TGCAGTGCTAGAGATTCTGGTCTCCAAGAGACCCAGTACTTC.